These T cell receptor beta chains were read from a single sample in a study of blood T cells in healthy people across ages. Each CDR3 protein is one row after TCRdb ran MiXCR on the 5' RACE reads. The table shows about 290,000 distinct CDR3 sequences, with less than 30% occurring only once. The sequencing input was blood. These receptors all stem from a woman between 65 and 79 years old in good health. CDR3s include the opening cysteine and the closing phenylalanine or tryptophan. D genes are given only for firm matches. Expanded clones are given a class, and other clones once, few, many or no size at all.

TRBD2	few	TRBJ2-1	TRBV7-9	TGTGCCAGCAGCAGGGGACTAGGGCAAAACAATGAGCAGTTCTTC	CASSRGLGQNNEQFF
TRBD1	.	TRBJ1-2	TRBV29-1	TGCAGCGTTGAGATTGACAGGGGTAGTGGCCACACCTTC	CSVEIDRGSGHTF
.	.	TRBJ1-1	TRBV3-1	TGTGCCAGCAGCCAAGTTGCGTACGGGGCGGAAGCTTTCTTT	CASSQVAYGAEAFF
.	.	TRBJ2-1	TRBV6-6	TGTGCCAGCAGTTACTCGACCCCACCAAACAATGAGCAGTTCTTC	CASSYSTPPNNEQFF
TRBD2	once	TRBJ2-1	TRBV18	TGTGCCAGCTCACCAGCCAGTGCAGGGAGGGATGAGCAGTTCTTC	CASSPASAGRDEQFF
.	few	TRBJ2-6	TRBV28	TGTGCCAGCAGTTCCCCGACAGTGGCGGGGGCCAACGTCCTGACTTTC	CASSSPTVAGANVLTF
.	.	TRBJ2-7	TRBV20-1	TGCAGTGCTAGCAGGGATACCTACGAGCAGTACTTC	CSASRDTYEQYF
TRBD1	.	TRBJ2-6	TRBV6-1	TGTGCCAGCAGTGCGGACAGGTCGGCCAACGTCCCGACTTTC	CASSADRSANVPTF
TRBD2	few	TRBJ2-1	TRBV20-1	TGCAGTGCTAGGGCCCCTCTAGCGGGAGTACCAAATGAGCAGTTCTTC	CSARAPLAGVPNEQFF
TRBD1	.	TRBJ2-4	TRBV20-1	TGCAGTGCACTGGGACAGGAGGGGAACATTCAGTACTTC	CSALGQEGNIQYF
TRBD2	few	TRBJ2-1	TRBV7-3	TGTGCCAGCAGCCTCAGGGGGGGTTCTAGCGGGAGCTACAATGAGCAGTTCTTC	CASSLRGGSSGSYNEQFF
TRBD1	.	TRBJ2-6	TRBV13	TGTGCCAGCAGCTCGACGGGACAGCCATATGCTAAGGCCAACGTCCTGACTTTC	CASSSTGQPYAKANVLTF
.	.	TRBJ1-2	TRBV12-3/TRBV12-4	TGTGCCAGCAGTTTAGATGGGGTAAACTATGGCTACACCTTC	CASSLDGVNYGYTF
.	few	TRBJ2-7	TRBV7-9	TGTGCCAGCAGCTTAGTCGACCTGCAAGGTTCCTACGAGCAGTACTTC	CASSLVDLQGSYEQYF
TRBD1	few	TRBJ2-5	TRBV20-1	TGCAGTGCTATCCAGGGGGTTCTCCAAGAGACCCAGTACTTC	CSAIQGVLQETQYF
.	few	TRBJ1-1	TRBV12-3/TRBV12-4	TGTGCCAGCAAGGTCGACATGAACACTGAAGCTTTCTTT	CASKVDMNTEAFF
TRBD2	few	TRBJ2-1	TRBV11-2	TGTGCCAGCAGCCAAACTAGCGGGAGTTTCTATGAGCAGTTCTTC	CASSQTSGSFYEQFF
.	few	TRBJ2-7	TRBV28	TGTGCCAGCAGTCACCCCGCGGGCAGAACCGAGCAGTACTTC	CASSHPAGRTEQYF
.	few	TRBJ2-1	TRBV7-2	TGTGCCAGCAGCTTGAGACAGCACAATGAGCAGTTCTTC	CASSLRQHNEQFF
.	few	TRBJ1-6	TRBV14	TGTGCCAGCAGCCAAGAAGGGGAAGTCCCCTCGGCCCTCCACTTT	CASSQEGEVPSALHF
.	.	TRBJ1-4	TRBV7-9	TGTGCCAGCAGCCCCTCGGTCGGGAGTGAAAAACTGTTTTTT	CASSPSVGSEKLFF
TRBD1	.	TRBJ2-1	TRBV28	TGTGCCAGCAACGGACAGGCGCCCTACAATGAGCAGTTCTTC	CASNGQAPYNEQFF
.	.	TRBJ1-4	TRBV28	TGTGCCAGCGAAAGGAACGCAAATGAAAAACTGTTTTTT	CASERNANEKLFF
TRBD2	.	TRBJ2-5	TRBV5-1	TGCGCCAGCGGCCTGGAACTAGCGAGGGGGACCCAGTACTTC	CASGLELARGTQYF
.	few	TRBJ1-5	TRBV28	TGTGCCAGCAGTTTGGAACTGAAAGGGCCCCAGCATTTT	CASSLELKGPQHF
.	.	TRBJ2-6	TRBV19	TGTGCCAGTAGTATAGGCCCAGGGTCCGGGGCCAACGTCCTGACTTTC	CASSIGPGSGANVLTF
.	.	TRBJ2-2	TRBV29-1	TGCAGCGTTGTACCTTCAGAGAACACCGGGGAGCTGTTTTTT	CSVVPSENTGELFF
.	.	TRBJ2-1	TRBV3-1	TGTGCCAGCAGCCAAGAATCTGGCATTTGGCGCTACAATGAGCAGTTCTTC	CASSQESGIWRYNEQFF
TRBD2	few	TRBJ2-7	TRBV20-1	TGCAGTGCTAGTGAGCAGACCGGGACTAGCGTCTACGAGCAGTACTTC	CSASEQTGTSVYEQYF
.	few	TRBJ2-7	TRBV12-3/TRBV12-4	TGTGCCAGCAGTCACCACAGGGAGTACGAGCAGTACTTC	CASSHHREYEQYF
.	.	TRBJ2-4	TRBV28	TGTGCCAGCAGCCCCTCCGATCTTCCTAAAAACATTCAGTACTTC	CASSPSDLPKNIQYF